These T cell receptor beta chains were read from a single sample in a study of T cell responses to AZD1222 COVID-19 vaccine. Some clones are missing from TCRdb's copy, which holds only in-frame ones; the method was immunoSEQ multiplex PCR. Counted here are around 92,000 clones, around 90% occurring once; the ten biggest clones make up around 6.9%. The material sequenced was peripheral blood, taken on day 0 of AZD1222 vaccination. The receptors derive from an adult in good health. Both conserved end residues are trimmed from each CDR3. Fields, in order: clone size, V gene, J gene, CDR3 protein. Clone size is shown for a subset of rows, as once, few, many or a class of expanded clone.

-	TRBV3-1/TRBV3-2	TRBJ1-1	ASSRGGRRFDTEAF
-	TRBV4-2	TRBJ1-1	ASSQDGGGAMNTEAF
-	TRBV5-1	TRBJ1-1	ASTTPTDRGANTEAF
-	TRBV5-1	TRBJ2-3	ASSGGGSSSTDTQY
-	TRBV5-1	TRBJ1-5	ASSPDSNQPQH
-	TRBV5-4	TRBJ2-2	AGSGAPDTGELF
-	TRBV28	TRBJ2-2	ASRDNGELF
once	TRBV28	TRBJ1-5	ASSLSPGLTNQPQH
-	TRBV27	TRBJ1-5	ASSRQGTNQPQH
-	TRBV4-1	TRBJ1-2	ASSQEGTGSVILYGYT
-	TRBV27	TRBJ1-2	ARKGGPDGYT
-	TRBV4-1	TRBJ1-2	ASSQDSSGPANYGYT
-	TRBV11-2	TRBJ2-7	ASSLASGGYEQY
-	TRBV7-2	TRBJ1-2	ASSLDSANYGYT
-	TRBV3-1/TRBV3-2	TRBJ2-3	ASSQGARGSRTDTQY
once	TRBV13	TRBJ2-5	ASSFTGGGETQY
-	TRBV4-2	TRBJ1-4	ASSQDQGGTGYNEKLF
-	TRBV7-8	TRBJ2-7	ASSPGDGLAGDEQY
-	TRBV27	TRBJ1-2	ASRPVSGVSYT
-	TRBV5-5	TRBJ1-3	ASSLVGQYSGNTIY
-	TRBV5-1	TRBJ1-1	ASSLRTDTHTEAF
-	TRBV24-1	TRBJ2-5	ATSDPRQGGQETQY
-	TRBV25-1	TRBJ1-1	ASSEYGGRGSEAF
-	TRBV7-8	TRBJ2-1	ATQRKGAPSYNEQF
few	TRBV3-1/TRBV3-2	TRBJ2-1	ASSQELAGNTEF
-	TRBV5-1	TRBJ1-2	ASSYNGQADSNYGYT
-	TRBV5-1	TRBJ2-7	ASSLEGHGQY
-	TRBV7-2	TRBJ2-5	ASSPTRGGARETQY
-	TRBV5-1	TRBJ2-7	ASSLVISGGPSYEQY
-	TRBV12-3/TRBV12-4	TRBJ2-7	ASSRGQVYEQY
many	TRBV16	TRBJ1-2	ASSQPGTGFYGYT
-	TRBV11-2	TRBJ2-7	ASSLEPSQGASHEQY
-	TRBV5-5	TRBJ2-3	ASSLRLAGGLVPSTDTQY
-	TRBV7-9	TRBJ1-4	ASFSWDEKLF
-	TRBV10-1	TRBJ2-7	ASKGVGAPYEQY
-	TRBV4-1	TRBJ1-2	ASSQGGWTGANYGYT
-	TRBV28	TRBJ2-7	ASRGPGRSRDYEQY
-	TRBV4-1	TRBJ2-1	ASSHGRGSYNEQF
once	TRBV29-1	TRBJ1-2	SVEEAYGYT
-	TRBV10-2	TRBJ1-5	ASSDRSSNQPQH
-	TRBV5-4	TRBJ2-7	ASSSSGTAYSYEQY
-	TRBV15	TRBJ2-7	ATSRDRVRATSYEQY
-	TRBV5-1	TRBJ2-7	AISGAGDDEQY
-	TRBV6-5	TRBJ1-1	ASSYIQGAF
-	TRBV19	TRBJ1-1	ASSETANTEAF
-	TRBV27	TRBJ2-7	ASSFWGRDSYEQY
-	TRBV28	TRBJ1-3	ASSLLDRGIKGNTIY
-	TRBV11-2	TRBJ2-2	ASSFARHGAGELF
-	TRBV7-2	TRBJ2-7	ASRPNPGGTYEQY
-	TRBV5-1	TRBJ2-3	ASSLVAGGPVDTQY
-	TRBV2	TRBJ2-7	ASSGGVGPSEQY
-	TRBV21-1	TRBJ2-3	ASSAPSRGSDTQY
-	TRBV5-5	TRBJ2-1	ASSPTGLAGVNEQF
-	TRBV5-5	TRBJ2-5	ASTTNADVQETQY
-	TRBV28	TRBJ2-7	ASSYFGLAEPYEQY
-	TRBV6-5	TRBJ1-4	ASPEPGSEKLF
-	TRBV19	TRBJ1-5	AVRAAIDQPQH